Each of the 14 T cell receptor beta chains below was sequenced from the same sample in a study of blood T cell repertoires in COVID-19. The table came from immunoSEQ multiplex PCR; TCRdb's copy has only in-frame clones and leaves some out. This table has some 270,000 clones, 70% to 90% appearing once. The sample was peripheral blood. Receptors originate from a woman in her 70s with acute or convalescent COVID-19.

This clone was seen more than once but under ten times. The CDR3 reads CASSLGVGELFF. Here the CDR3 DNA reads TGTGCCAGCAGCTTAGGGGTGGGAGAACTGTTTTTT. V is TRBV7-9 and J is TRBJ1-4; unclear D gene. From germline, CDR1 is SEHNR and CDR2 FQNEAQ (reference sequence). The V end lost 1 base, the J end lost 12 bases, and 9 bases lay between the germline ends. The CDR3 covers 12 residues.

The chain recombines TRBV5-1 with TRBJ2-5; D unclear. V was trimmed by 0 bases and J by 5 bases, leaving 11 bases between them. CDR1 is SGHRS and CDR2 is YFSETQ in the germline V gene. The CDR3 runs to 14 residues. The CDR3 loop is CASSLAAVRETQYF. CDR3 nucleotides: TGCGCCAGCAGCTTGGCCGCGGTGAGGGAGACCCAGTACTTC.

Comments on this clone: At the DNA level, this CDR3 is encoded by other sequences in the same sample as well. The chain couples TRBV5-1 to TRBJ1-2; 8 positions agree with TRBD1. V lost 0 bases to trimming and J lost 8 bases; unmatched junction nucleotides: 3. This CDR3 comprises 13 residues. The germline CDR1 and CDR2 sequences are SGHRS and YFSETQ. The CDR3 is CASSLGGQGGYTF. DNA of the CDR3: TGCGCCAGCAGCTTGGGCGGACAGGGCGGCTACACCTTC. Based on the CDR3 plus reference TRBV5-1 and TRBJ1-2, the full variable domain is KAGVTQTPRYLIKTRGQQVTLSCSPISGHRSVSWYQQTPGQGLQFLFEYFSETQRNKGNFPGRFSGRQFSNSRSEMNVSTLELGDSALYLCASSLGGQGGYTFGSGTRLTVV.

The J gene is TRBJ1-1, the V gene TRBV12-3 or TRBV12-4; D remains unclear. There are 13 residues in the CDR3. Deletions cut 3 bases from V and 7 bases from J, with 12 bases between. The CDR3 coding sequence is TGTGCCAGCAGTTTGGGTGAGGGTAGTGAAGCTTTCTTT. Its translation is CASSLGEGSEAFF.

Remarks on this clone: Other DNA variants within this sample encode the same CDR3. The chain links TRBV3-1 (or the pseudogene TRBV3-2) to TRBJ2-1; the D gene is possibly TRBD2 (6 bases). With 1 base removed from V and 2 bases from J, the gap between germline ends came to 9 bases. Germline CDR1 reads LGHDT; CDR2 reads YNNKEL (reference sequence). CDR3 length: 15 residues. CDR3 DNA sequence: TGTGCCAGCAGCCAAGTGGGGGGTCCCTACAATGAGCAGTTCTTC. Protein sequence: CASSQVGGPYNEQFF.

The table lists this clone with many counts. This CDR3 is CAWSHGGADYGYTF. The DNA for the CDR3 is TGTGCCTGGAGCCACGGGGGGGCGGACTATGGCTACACCTTC. The rearrangement uses TRBV30 and TRBJ1-2, with D maybe TRBD1 (6 bases). With 3 bases removed from V and 3 bases from J, the gap between germline ends came to 14 bases. Germline CDR1 reads GTSNPN; CDR2 reads SVGIG (reference sequence). The CDR3 covers 14 residues.

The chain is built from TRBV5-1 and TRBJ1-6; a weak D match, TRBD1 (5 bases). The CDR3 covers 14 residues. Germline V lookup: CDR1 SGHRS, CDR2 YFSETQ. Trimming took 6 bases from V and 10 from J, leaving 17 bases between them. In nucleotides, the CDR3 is TGCGCCAGCAATAGGGACGGGGGTGGATCACCCCTCCACTTT. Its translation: CASNRDGGGSPLHF.

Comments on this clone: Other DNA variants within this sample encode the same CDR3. The CDR3 loop is CASSEVGGSSYNSPLHF. CDR3 DNA sequence: TGTGCCAGCAGTGAAGTAGGCGGTAGCTCCTATAATTCACCCCTCCACTTT. The rearrangement uses TRBV6-1 and TRBJ1-6; D gene uncertain. With 1 base removed from V and 0 bases from J, the gap between germline ends came to 10 bases. This CDR3 region has 17 residues. Germline lookup yields CDR1 MNHNS and CDR2 SASEGT.

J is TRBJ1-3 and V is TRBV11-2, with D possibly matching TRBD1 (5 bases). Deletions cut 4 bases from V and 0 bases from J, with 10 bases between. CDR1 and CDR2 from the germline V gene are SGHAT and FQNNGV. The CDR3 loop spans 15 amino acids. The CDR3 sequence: CASSYGQGSGNTIYF. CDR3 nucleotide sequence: TGTGCCAGCAGCTATGGCCAGGGCTCTGGAAACACCATATATTTT. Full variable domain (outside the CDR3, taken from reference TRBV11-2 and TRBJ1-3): EAGVAQSPRYKIIEKRQSVAFWCNPISGHATLYWYQQILGQGPKLLIQFQNNGVVDDSQLPKDRFSAERLKGVDSTLKIQPAKLEDSAVYLCASSYGQGSGNTIYFGEGSWLTVV.

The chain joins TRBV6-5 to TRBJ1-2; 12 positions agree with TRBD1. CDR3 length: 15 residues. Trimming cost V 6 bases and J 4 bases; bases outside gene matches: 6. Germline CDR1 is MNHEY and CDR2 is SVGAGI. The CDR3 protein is CASRAGTGGAYGYTF. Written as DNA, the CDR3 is TGTGCCAGCAGAGCGGGGACAGGGGGCGCCTATGGCTACACCTTC.

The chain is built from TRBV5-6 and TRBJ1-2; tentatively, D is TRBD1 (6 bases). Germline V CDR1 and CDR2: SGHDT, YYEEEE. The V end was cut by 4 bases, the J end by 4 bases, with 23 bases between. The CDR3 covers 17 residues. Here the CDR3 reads CASSPPLQQGGGYGYTF. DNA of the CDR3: TGTGCCAGCAGCCCGCCACTTCAACAGGGAGGGGGCTATGGCTACACCTTC.

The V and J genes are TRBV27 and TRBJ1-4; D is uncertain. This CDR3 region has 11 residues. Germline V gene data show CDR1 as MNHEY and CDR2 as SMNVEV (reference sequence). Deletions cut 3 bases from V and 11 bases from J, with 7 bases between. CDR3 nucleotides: TGTGCCAGCAGTTTGAGAGGGAAACTGTTTTTT. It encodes CASSLRGKLFF.

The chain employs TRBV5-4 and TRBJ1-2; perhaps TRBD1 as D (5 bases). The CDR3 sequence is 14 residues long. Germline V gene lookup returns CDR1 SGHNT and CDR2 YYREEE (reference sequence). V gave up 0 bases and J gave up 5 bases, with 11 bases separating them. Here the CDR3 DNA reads TGTGCCAGCAGCTTGGGAGGGCGGGGGTATGGCTACACCTTC. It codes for CASSLGGRGYGYTF.

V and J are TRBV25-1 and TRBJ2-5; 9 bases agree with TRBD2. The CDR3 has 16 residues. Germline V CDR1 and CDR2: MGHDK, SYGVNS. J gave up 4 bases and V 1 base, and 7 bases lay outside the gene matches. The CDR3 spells CASSESPGLARETQYF. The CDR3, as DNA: TGTGCCAGCAGTGAATCCCCGGGACTAGCCCGAGAGACCCAGTACTTC.